A single sample is the source of the 5 T cell receptor beta chains below, sequenced in a study of control samples from healthy donors and cancer patients. TCRdb's copy holds only in-frame clones and misses some; the assay was immunoSEQ multiplex PCR. This sample yields about 180,000 clones, of which around 87% are seen a single time; roughly 1.5% belongs to the top ten. Sequencing used blood. All receptors come from a woman aged 45-65 years in good health.

The sample holds one count of this clone. The V call is TRBV5-1, the J call TRBJ2-5; D gene unclear. Germline CDR1 reads SGHRS; CDR2 reads YFSETQ. V was trimmed by 0 bases and J by 5 bases, leaving 5 bases between them. The CDR3 contains 12 residues. The CDR3 here is CASSLVGETQYF. The CDR3 nucleotides read TGCGCCAGCAGCTTGGTGGGCGAGACCCAGTACTTC.

The rearrangement joins TRBV15 to TRBJ1-3; the match to TRBD1 covers 8 bases. The CDR3 totals 19 residues. Germline V gene sequence: CDR1 LNHNV, CDR2 YYDKDF (reference sequence). V lost 1 base to trimming and J lost 0 bases; unmatched junction nucleotides: 11. CDR3 DNA sequence: TGTGCCACCAGCAGAGGATCATTGGGACAGGCGTTCTCTGGAAACACCATATATTTT. Translation gives CATSRGSLGQAFSGNTIYF.

The CDR3 reads CASSSRDRANVLTF. CDR3 sequence (DNA): TGTGCCAGTAGTTCCAGGGACAGGGCCAACGTCCTGACTTTC. The chain has TRBV19 and TRBJ2-6; D perhaps matches TRBD1 (6 bases). This CDR3 contains 14 residues. Germline V gene sequence: CDR1 LNHDA, CDR2 SQIVND (reference sequence). V gave up 5 bases and J gave up 5 bases, with 10 bases separating them.

The rearrangement joins TRBV29-1 to TRBJ1-4; D remains unclear. With 0 bases removed from V and 8 bases from J, the gap between germline ends came to 7 bases. In germline, CDR1 is SQVTM, CDR2 ANQGSEA. CDR3 length: 12 amino acids. In nucleotides, the CDR3 is TGCAGCGTTGAAGATCTCGGGGAAAAACTGTTTTTT. Amino acids: CSVEDLGEKLFF.

The V call is TRBV5-1, the J call TRBJ1-1; 10 bases match TRBD1. Unmatched junction bases numbered 3, after V lost 7 bases and J lost 0 bases. The CDR3 covers 14 residues. Germline CDR1 and CDR2: SGHRS and YFSETQ. The CDR3 protein is CASGTGVLNTEAFF. The CDR3 nucleotides read TGCGCCAGCGGGACAGGGGTTTTGAACACTGAAGCTTTCTTT.